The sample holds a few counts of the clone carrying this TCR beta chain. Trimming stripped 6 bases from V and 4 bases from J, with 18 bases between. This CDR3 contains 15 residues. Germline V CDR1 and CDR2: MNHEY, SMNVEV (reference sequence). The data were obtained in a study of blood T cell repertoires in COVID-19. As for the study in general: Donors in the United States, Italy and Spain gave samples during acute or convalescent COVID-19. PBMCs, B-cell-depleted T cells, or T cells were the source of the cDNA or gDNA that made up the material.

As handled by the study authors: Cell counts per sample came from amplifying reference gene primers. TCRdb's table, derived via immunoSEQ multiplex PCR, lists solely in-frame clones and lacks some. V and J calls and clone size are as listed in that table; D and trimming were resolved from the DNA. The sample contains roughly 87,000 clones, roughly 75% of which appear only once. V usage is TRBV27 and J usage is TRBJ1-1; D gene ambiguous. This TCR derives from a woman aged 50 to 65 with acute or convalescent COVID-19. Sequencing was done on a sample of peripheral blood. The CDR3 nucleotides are TGTGCCAGCAGGTCCCCCGGCTCCGGAGGCACTGAAGCTTTCTTT. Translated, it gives CASRSPGSGGTEAFF.